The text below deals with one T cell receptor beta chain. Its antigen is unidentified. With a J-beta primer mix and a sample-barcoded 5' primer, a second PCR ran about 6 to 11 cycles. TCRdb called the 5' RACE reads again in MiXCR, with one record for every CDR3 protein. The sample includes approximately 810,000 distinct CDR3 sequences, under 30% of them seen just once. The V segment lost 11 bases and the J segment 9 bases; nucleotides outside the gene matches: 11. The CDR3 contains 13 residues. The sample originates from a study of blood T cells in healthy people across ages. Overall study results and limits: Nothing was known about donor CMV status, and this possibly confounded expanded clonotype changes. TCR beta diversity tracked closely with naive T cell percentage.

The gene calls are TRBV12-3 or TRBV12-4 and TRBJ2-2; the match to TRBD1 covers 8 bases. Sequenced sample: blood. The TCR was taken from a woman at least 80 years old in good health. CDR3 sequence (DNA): TGTGCCTTCGGACAGGGTGGGTGGAGGGAGCTGTTTTTT. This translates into CAFGQGGWRELFF.